This TCR beta chain came from a study of cytomegalovirus exposure and HLA in healthy donors. Findings of the study overall: A missense DCLRE1C variant was associated with V- and J-gene trimming of TCR beta chains in a later analysis, and an independent cohort replicated the association.

The PCR used 60 Vbeta and 13 Jbeta primers. Only in-frame clones appear in the TCRdb table, and some are missing; sequencing was by immunoSEQ multiplex PCR. The sample records 100,000 to 150,000 clones, 80% being singletons. For this clone: What it binds is unknown.

After removal of 5 bases from V and 0 bases from J, the junction contained 5 bases not matched to a gene. Germline CDR1 SGHTA, CDR2 FQGTGA. This CDR3 spans 16 amino acids. Each of the donors was a healthy bone marrow donor. This TCR was sampled from a young man in good health and CMV-seropositive. The material sequenced was PBMCs. The chain employs TRBV7-3 and TRBJ2-2; 8 nucleotides line up with TRBD1. DNA for the CDR3: TGTGCCAGCAGCACCTTGGACAGGGCGAACACCGGGGAGCTGTTTTTT. It is translated as CASSTLDRANTGELFF.